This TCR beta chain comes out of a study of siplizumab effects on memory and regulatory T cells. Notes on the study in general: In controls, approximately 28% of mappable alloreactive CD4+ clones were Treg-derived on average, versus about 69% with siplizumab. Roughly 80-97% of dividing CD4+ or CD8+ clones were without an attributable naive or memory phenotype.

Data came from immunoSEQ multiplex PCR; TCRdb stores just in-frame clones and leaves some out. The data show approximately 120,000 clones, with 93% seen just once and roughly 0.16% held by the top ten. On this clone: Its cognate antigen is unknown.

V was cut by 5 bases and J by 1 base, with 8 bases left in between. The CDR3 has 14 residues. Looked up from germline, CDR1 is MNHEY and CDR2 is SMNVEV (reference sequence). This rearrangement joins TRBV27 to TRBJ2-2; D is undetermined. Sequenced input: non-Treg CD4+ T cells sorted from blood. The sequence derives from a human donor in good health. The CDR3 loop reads CASSPRWNTGELFF. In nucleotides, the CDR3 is TGTGCCAGCAGTCCTAGGTGGAACACCGGGGAGCTGTTTTTT.